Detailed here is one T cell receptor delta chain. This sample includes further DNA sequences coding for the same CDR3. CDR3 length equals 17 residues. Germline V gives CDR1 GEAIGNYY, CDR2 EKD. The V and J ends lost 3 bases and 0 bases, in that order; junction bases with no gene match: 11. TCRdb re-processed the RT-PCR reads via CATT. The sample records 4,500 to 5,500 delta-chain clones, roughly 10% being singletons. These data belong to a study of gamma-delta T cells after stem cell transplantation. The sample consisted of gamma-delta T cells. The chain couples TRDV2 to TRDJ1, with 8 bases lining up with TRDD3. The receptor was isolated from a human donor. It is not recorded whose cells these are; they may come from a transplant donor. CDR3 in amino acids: CACDDLLGAPHTDKLIF. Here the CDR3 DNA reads TGTGCCTGTGACGACTTACTGGGGGCCCCCCACACCGATAAACTCATCTTT.